This T cell receptor beta chain was obtained from a study of monozygotic twins with inflammatory bowel disease. General study findings and limits: With others, IBD patients shared fewer clonotypes than healthy twins did, especially with disease activity. Immunosuppressive treatment differences may have increased patient repertoire variability.

TCRdb re-called the 5' RACE reads, yielding one record per CDR3 amino acid sequence without DNA. The sample is made up of around 450,000 distinct CDR3 sequences, and the top ten hold 2% to 3% of it. Germline V lookup: CDR1 SGHRS, CDR2 YFSETQ. The CDR3 extends over 16 amino acids. Each donor had roughly 2.3 ml of blood drawn. No sorting of T cells preceded isolation of total RNA from whole blood. Notes on this clonotype: Its matching antigen is unknown.

Sequencing used blood. The origin of this receptor is a human donor with ulcerative colitis or Crohn's disease, or a healthy co-twin of an affected twin (not recorded which). This chain connects TRBV5-1 to TRBJ2-2; with no DNA, the TCRdb D assignment of TRBD1 cannot be verified. CDR3 amino acids: CASSLGGGAYTGELFF.